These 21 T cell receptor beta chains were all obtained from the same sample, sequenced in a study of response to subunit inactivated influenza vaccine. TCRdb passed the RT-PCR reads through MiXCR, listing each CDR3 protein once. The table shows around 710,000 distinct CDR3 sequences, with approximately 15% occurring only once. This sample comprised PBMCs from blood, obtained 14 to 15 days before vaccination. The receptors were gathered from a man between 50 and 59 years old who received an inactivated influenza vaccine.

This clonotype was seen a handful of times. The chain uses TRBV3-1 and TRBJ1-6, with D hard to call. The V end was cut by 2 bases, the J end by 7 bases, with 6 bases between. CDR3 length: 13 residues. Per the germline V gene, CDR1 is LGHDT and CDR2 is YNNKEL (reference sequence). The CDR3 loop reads CASSQIGNSPLHF. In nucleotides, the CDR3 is TGTGCCAGCAGCCAAATCGGCAATTCACCCCTCCACTTT. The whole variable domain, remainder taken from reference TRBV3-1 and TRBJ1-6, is DTAVSQTPKYLVTQMGNDKSIKCEQNLGHDTMYWYKQDSKKFLKIMFSYNNKELIINETVPNRFSPKSPDKAHLNLHINSLELGDSAVYFCASSQIGNSPLHFGNGTRLTVT.

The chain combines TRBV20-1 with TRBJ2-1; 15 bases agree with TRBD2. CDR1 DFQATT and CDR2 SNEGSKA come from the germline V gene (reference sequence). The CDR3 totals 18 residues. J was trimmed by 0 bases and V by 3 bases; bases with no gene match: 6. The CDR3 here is CSASNGLAGGSSYNEQFF. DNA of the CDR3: TGCAGTGCTAGTAACGGACTAGCGGGGGGGAGCTCCTACAATGAGCAGTTCTTC.

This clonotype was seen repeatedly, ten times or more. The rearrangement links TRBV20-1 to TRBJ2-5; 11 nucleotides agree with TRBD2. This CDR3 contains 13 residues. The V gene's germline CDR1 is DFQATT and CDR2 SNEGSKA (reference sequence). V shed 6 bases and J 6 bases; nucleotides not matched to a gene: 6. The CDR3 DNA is TGCAGTGCAGCTAGCGGGGGGCGTCAGACCCAGTACTTC. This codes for CSAASGGRQTQYF.

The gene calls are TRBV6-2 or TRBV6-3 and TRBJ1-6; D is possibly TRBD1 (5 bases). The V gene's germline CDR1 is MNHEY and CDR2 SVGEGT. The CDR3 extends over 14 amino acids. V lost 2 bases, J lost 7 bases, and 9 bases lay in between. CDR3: CASSYPGQNSPLHF. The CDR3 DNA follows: TGTGCCAGCAGTTACCCCGGACAAAATTCACCCCTCCACTTT.

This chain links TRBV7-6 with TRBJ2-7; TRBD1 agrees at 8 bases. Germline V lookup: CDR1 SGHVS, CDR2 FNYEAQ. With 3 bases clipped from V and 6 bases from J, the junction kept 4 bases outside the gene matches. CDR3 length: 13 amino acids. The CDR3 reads CASSLTGDGEQYF. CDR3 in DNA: TGTGCCAGCAGCTTGACAGGGGACGGCGAGCAGTACTTC.

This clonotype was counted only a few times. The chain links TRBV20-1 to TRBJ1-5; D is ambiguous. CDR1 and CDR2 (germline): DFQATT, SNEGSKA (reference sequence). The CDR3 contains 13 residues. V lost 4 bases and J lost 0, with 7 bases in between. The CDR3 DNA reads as TGCAGTGCTATGGCCGGTAGCAATCAGCCCCAGCATTTT. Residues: CSAMAGSNQPQHF.

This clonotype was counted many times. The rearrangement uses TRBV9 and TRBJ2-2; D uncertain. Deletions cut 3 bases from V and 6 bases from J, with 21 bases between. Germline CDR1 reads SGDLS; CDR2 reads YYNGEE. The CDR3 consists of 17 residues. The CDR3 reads CASSGVSGALKAGELFF. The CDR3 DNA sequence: TGTGCCAGCAGCGGAGTTTCGGGTGCTCTCAAGGCCGGGGAGCTGTTTTTT.

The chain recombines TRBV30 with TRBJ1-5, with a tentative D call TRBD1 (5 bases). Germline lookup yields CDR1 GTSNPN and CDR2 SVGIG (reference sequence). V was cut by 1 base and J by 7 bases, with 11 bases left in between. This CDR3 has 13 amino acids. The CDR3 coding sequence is TGTGCCTGGAGTGCGGGAACAGGACAGCCCCAGCATTTT. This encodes CAWSAGTGQPQHF.

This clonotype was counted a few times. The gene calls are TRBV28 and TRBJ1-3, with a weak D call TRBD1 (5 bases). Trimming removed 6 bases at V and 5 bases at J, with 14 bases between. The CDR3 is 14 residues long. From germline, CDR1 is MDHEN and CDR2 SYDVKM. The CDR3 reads CASRPPGRRNTIYF. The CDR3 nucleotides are TGTGCCAGCAGACCGCCGGGGCGAAGAAACACCATATATTTT. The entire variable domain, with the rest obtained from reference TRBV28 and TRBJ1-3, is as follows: DVKVTQSSRYLVKRTGEKVFLECVQDMDHENMFWYRQDPGLGLRLIYFSYDVKMKEKGDIPEGYSVSREKKERFSLILESASTNQTSMYLCASRPPGRRNTIYFGEGSWLTVV.

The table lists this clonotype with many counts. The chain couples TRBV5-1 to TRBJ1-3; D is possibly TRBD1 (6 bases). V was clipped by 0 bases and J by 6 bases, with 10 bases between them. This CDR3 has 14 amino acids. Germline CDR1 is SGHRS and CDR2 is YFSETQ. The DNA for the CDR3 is TGCGCCAGCAGCTTGGGCCCAGGGGAAAACACCATATATTTT. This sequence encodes CASSLGPGENTIYF.

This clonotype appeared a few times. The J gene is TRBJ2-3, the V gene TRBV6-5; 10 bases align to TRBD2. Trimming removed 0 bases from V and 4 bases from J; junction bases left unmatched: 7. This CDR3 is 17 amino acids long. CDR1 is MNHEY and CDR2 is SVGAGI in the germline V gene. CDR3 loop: CASSYSPSGGISDTQYF. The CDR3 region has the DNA TGTGCCAGCAGTTACTCTCCTAGCGGGGGAATATCAGATACGCAGTATTTT.

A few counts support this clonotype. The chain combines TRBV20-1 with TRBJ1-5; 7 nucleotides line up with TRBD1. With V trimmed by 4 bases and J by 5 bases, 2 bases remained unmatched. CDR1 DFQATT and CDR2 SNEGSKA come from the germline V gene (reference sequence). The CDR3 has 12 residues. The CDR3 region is CSANRGDQPQHF. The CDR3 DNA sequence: TGCAGTGCTAACAGGGGAGATCAGCCCCAGCATTTT.

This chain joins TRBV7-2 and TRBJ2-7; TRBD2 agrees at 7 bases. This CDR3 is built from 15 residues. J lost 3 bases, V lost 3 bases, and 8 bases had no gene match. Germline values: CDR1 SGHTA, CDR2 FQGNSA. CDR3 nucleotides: TGTGCCAGCAGCTTCTATCTAGCGGAACACTACGAGCAGTACTTC. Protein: CASSFYLAEHYEQYF.

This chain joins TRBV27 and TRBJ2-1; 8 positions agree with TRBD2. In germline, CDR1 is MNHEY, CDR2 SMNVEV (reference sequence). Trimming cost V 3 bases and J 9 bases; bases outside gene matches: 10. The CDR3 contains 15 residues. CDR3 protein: CASSFGGLASGEQFF. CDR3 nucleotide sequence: TGTGCCAGCAGTTTTGGTGGACTAGCCTCCGGTGAGCAGTTCTTC.

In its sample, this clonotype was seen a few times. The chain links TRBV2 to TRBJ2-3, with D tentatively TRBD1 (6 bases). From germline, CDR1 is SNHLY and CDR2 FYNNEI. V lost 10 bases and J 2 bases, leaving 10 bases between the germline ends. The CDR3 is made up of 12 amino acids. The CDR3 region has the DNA TGTGCCACAGGGGTTTCCACAGATACGCAGTATTTT. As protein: CATGVSTDTQYF.

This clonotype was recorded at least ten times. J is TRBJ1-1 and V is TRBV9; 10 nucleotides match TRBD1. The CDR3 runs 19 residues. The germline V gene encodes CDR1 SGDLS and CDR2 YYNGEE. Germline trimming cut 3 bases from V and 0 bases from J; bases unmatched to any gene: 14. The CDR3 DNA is TGTGCCAGCAGCGCCCCCGTGGACAGGGGGGGATCCATGAACACTGAAGCTTTCTTT. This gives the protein CASSAPVDRGGSMNTEAFF.

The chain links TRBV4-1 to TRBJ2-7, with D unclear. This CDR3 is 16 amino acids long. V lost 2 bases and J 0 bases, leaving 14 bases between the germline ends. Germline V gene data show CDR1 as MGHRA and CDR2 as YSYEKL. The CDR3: CASSQTPGLASYEQYF. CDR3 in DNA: TGCGCCAGCAGCCAAACCCCTGGCCTGGCCTCCTACGAGCAGTACTTC.

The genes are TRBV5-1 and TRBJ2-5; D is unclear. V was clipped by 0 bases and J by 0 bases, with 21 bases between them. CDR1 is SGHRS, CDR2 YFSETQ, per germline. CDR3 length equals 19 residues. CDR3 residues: CASSLVFYSGSAHQETQYF. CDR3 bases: TGCGCCAGCAGCTTGGTATTTTATTCGGGCAGCGCACACCAAGAGACCCAGTACTTC.

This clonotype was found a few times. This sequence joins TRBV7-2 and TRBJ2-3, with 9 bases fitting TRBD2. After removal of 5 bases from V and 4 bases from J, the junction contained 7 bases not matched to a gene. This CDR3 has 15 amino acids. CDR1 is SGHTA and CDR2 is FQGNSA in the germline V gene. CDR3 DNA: TGTGCCAGCAGCCAAAGACCTAGCGGGGCAGATACGCAGTATTTT. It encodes CASSQRPSGADTQYF.

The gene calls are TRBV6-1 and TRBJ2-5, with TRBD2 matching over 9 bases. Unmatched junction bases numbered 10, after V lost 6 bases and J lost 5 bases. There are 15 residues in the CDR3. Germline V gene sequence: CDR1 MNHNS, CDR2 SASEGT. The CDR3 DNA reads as TGTGCCAGCAGCCTATTGAACGGACTAGCGGAGACCCAGTACTTC. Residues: CASSLLNGLAETQYF.

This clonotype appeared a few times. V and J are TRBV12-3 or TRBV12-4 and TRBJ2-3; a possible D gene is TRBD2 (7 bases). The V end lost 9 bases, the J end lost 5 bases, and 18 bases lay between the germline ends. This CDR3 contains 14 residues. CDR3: CASMNGGAGDTQYF. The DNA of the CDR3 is TGTGCCAGTATGAATGGGGGGGCTGGAGATACGCAGTATTTT.